This T cell receptor beta chain was found in a study of blood T cell repertoires in COVID-19. About the research overall: Sites across the United States, Italy and Spain contributed samples from acute and convalescent COVID-19. Nucleic acid was either cDNA or gDNA, and it came from T cells, B-cell-depleted T cells, or PBMCs.

Trimming cost V 0 bases and J 5 bases, with 12 bases left between them. The CDR3 is 15 residues long. CDR1 is SGDLS and CDR2 is YYNGEE in the germline V gene. Per the authors' pipeline: Nucleated cell counts were estimated from reference gene primer amplification. Clones were sequenced by immunoSEQ multiplex PCR, and TCRdb holds only the in-frame ones, with some missing. The V and J calls and the clone size are those of that table, but D and trimming were determined from the DNA. This sample has more than 15,000 clones, with 85% to 90% found just once. The rearrangement joins TRBV9 to TRBJ1-5; maybe TRBD1 (6 bases). The clonotype was recovered from a man aged 60 to 75 with acute or convalescent COVID-19. Sequenced: peripheral blood. CDR3 sequence reads: CASSVDEGVHQPQHF. The CDR3 DNA follows: TGTGCCAGCAGCGTAGACGAGGGGGTGCATCAGCCCCAGCATTTT.